This T cell receptor (beta chain) was profiled in a study of cytomegalovirus exposure and HLA in healthy donors. Study-wide results and caveats: TCR beta chain V- and J-gene trimming was linked, in a later analysis, to a missense variant in DCLRE1C.

With 6 bases clipped from V and 0 bases from J, the junction kept 7 bases outside the gene matches. Germline lookup yields CDR1 MNHNS and CDR2 SASEGT. The CDR3 runs to 15 residues. The PCR used 60 Vbeta and 13 Jbeta primers. Sequenced by immunoSEQ multiplex PCR; TCRdb stores in-frame clones only, minus some. This sample yields about 150,000 clones, of which around 80% are seen a single time; about 2% belongs to the top ten. As regards this clone: The antigen remains undetermined.

The V call is TRBV6-1, the J call TRBJ2-7; 8 bases agree with TRBD2. This receptor was taken from a male donor in good health and CMV-seronegative. Sequencing used PBMCs. Here the CDR3 reads CASRRAGDTSYEQYF. For the CDR3, the DNA is TGTGCCAGCAGACGAGCGGGGGATACCTCCTACGAGCAGTACTTC.